This T cell receptor (beta chain) was obtained from a study of immune evolution from preneoplasia to lung adenocarcinoma. Data came from immunoSEQ multiplex PCR; TCRdb stores just in-frame clones and leaves some out. The sample carries roughly 9,400 clones, around nine tenths recorded once. CDR1 and CDR2 (germline): MDHEN, SYDVKM. The CDR3 is made up of 13 amino acids. Trimming took 3 bases from V and 2 from J, leaving 7 bases between them. Note on this clone: Its target is unknown.

Points from the study as a whole: From normal lung to invasive adenocarcinoma, top clone frequencies appeared to decrease.

The clonotype was recovered from a person aged 70 to 85 with invasive lung adenocarcinoma. Some clones in this sample may be carry-over from other donors' samples. Sequences were obtained from FFPE invasive lung adenocarcinoma tissue. The chain combines TRBV28 with TRBJ1-2; D gene unclear. In nucleotides, the CDR3 is TGTGCCAGCAGTTTCGGGCAGAACTATGGCTACACCTTC. Translation: CASSFGQNYGYTF.